This T cell receptor (beta chain) was captured in a study of naive and memory T cell subsets. Study conclusions and caveats: Especially in CD8 cells, naive repertoires contained a few larger clonotypes, possibly CD45RA-re-expressing memory cells. Over 95% of naive TCR sequences appeared only once, unlike memory subsets.

After CD4 positive bead selection, the CD4-negative fraction gave CD8 T cells. An equimolar mix of two oligonucleotides served as the beta constant-region primer for TRBC1 and TRBC2. Nested alpha and beta constant-region primers with the SP2 primer drove four PCR rounds on ligated cDNA. An oligonucleotide with the SP2 primer and a 12-nucleotide UMI was ligated to the cDNA 3' end. One entry per CDR3 protein results from TCRdb running MiXCR on the UMI-ligation and nested PCR reads. The sample contains about 100,000 distinct CDR3 sequences, roughly 15% of which appear only once. The CDR3 sequence is 12 residues long. Germline CDR1 reads MGHDK; CDR2 reads SYGVNS. Trimming left V 3 bases short and J 6 bases short, with 9 bases between. A remark on this clonotype: What it binds is not known.

The origin of this receptor is a human donor in good health. The genes are TRBV25-1 and TRBJ2-7; D might be TRBD2 (5 bases). Specimen: naive CD8+ T cells from blood. CDR3 bases: TGTGCCAGCAGTGACCTAGCCCCCGAGCAGTACTTC. It encodes CASSDLAPEQYF.